These T cell receptor beta chains were read from a single sample in a study of blood T cell repertoires in COVID-19. Here immunoSEQ multiplex PCR was the method, and the copy in TCRdb shows in-frame clones only, minus some. The table includes around 81,000 clones, 86% detected once. Sample: peripheral blood. The receptors were sampled from a woman in her sixties with acute or convalescent COVID-19. Each CDR3 is given with its conserved first and last residue. Fields, in order: J gene, V gene, clone size, D gene, CDR3 DNA, CDR3 protein. A D gene is named only where the DNA matches it firmly. Only some rows state a clone size, as once, few, many or a class for expanded clones.

TRBJ1-5 TRBV7-3 . . TGTGCCAGCAGCTTTCCTCGTCCGGATCAGCCCCAGCATTTT CASSFPRPDQPQHF
TRBJ2-1 TRBV24-1 . TRBD1 TGTGCCACCAGTGATCCTGGACAGGGTGAGCAGTTCTTC CATSDPGQGEQFF
TRBJ1-1 TRBV7-2 . . TGTGCCAGCAGCTTAGGCGGGGGCGAAGGCGACACTGAAGCTTTCTTT CASSLGGGEGDTEAFF
TRBJ2-7 TRBV28 . TRBD2 TGTGCCAGCAGTTTTCTTAGCGGGACGGGGGAGCAGTACTTC CASSFLSGTGEQYF
TRBJ2-2 TRBV12-3/TRBV12-4 . . TGTGCCAGCAGTTTTCAGGACGGGGAGCTGTTTTTT CASSFQDGELFF
TRBJ2-7 TRBV30 . . TGTGCCTGGAGTGTTAGAGGATCCCTCGAGCAGTACTTC CAWSVRGSLEQYF
TRBJ1-1 TRBV4-1 . . TGCGCCAGCAGCTCACCCGCCAAAGGTAGACACCGAAACTTT CASSSPAKGRHRNF
TRBJ2-7 TRBV27 . . TGTGCCAGCAGTTGGGGCGGAACTATGGGCTACGAGCAGTACTTC CASSWGGTMGYEQYF
TRBJ1-2 TRBV28 once . TGTGCCAGCAACAATGCTAACTATGGCTACACCTTC CASNNANYGYTF
TRBJ2-2 TRBV2 . TRBD1 TGTGCCAGACTCGGACAGGAATACGGGGAGCTGTTTTTT CARLGQEYGELFF
TRBJ2-2 TRBV10-3 . TRBD2 TGTGCCATCGCGGCTAGCGGGAATTACGGGGAGCTGTTTTTT CAIAASGNYGELFF
TRBJ1-1 TRBV28 . . TGTGCCAGCAGTTTAGGCGGAATGAACACTGAAGCTTTCTTT CASSLGGMNTEAFF
TRBJ1-1 TRBV19 once . TGTGCCAGTAGTAAACTCCCACCGTCGAACACTGAAGCTTTCTTT CASSKLPPSNTEAFF
TRBJ1-2 TRBV3-1/TRBV3-2 . TRBD1 TGTGCCAGCAGCCCAAGGACAGGGACGGGTGGCTACACCTTC CASSPRTGTGGYTF
TRBJ2-6 TRBV7-2 . . TGTGCCAGCAGCCCGGGGATCTCTGGGGCCAACGTCCTGACTTTC CASSPGISGANVLTF
TRBJ2-7 TRBV28 . . TGTGCCAGCAGTTTAAGCGCCACAGCGGGCGAGCAGTACTTC CASSLSATAGEQYF
TRBJ2-1 TRBV2 . TRBD2 TGTGCCAGCAGTGTTGGCGGGAGGGCCGCGGATGAGCAGTTCTTC CASSVGGRAADEQFF
TRBJ1-1 TRBV7-2 . . TGTGCCAGCAGCTTAGTGGTCCAGGGCTCTGAAGCTTTCTTT CASSLVVQGSEAFF
TRBJ2-7 TRBV27 . . TGTGCCAGCAGTCCCCCAGGGCGCAGCGAGCAGTACTTC CASSPPGRSEQYF
TRBJ2-1 TRBV10-1 . TRBD2 TGCGCCAGCAGTGACCCACTAGCGGGGGAGCAGTTCTTC CASSDPLAGEQFF
TRBJ1-2 TRBV5-6 . . TGTGCCAGCAGCTTGGCGGGGAACTATGGCTACACCTTC CASSLAGNYGYTF
TRBJ2-1 TRBV7-3 . TRBD2 TGTGCCAGCAGCCAGCGGGGGGGCTACAATGAGCAGTTCTTC CASSQRGGYNEQFF
TRBJ2-3 TRBV16 . . TGTGCCAGCAGCTCGGGATATTCTAGCACAGATACGCAGTATTTT CASSSGYSSTDTQYF
TRBJ2-6 TRBV5-4 . . TGTGCCAGCAGCTTGGCGGGGACTGGGGCCAACGTCCTGACTTTC CASSLAGTGANVLTF
TRBJ1-3 TRBV5-1 . . TGCGCCAGCAGCCTGGAGGGAGTCATCTCTGGAAACACCATATATTTT CASSLEGVISGNTIYF
TRBJ2-2 TRBV24-1 . . TGTGCCACCAGTGATTTGTCCTTCGGGGAGCTGTTTTTT CATSDLSFGELFF
TRBJ1-1 TRBV12-3/TRBV12-4 . . TGTGCCAGCAGTTTACAGGCGCTGGGCGAAGCTTTCTTT CASSLQALGEAFF
TRBJ2-7 TRBV25-1 once TRBD2 TGTGCCAGCAGTGCGGCTAGCGGGAGCGTCTCCTACGAGCAGTACTTC CASSAASGSVSYEQYF
TRBJ2-3 TRBV5-4 . . TGTGCCAGCAGCCCCGGGTCTAGGGGCGCAGATACGCAGTATTTT CASSPGSRGADTQYF